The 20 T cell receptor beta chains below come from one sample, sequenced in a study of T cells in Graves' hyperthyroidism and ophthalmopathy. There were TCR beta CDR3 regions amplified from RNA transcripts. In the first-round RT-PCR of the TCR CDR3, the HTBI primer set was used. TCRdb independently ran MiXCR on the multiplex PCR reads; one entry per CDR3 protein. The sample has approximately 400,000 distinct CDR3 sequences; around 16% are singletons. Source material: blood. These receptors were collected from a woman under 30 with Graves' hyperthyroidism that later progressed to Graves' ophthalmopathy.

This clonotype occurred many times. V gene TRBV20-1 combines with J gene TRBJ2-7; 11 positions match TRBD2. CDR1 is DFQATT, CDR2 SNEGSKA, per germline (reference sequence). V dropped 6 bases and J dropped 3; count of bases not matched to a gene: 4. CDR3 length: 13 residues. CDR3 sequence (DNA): TGCAGTGCGCAGACTAGCGGGAACTACGAGCAGTACTTC. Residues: CSAQTSGNYEQYF.

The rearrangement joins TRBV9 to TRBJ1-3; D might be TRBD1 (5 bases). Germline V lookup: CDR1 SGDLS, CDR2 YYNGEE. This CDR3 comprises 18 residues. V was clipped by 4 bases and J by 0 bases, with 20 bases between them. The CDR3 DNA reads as TGTGCCAGCAGCTCACGGGACCTACAGCTTCTCTCTGGAAACACCATATATTTT. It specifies CASSSRDLQLLSGNTIYF.

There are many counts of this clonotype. In DNA form, the CDR3 reads TGTGCCAGCAGCGTAGGTGGGACACCTACCTACGAGCAGTACTTC. Protein sequence: CASSVGGTPTYEQYF. The V gene is TRBV9, the J gene TRBJ2-7; weak D call: TRBD1 (6 bases). Trimming cost V 0 bases and J 2 bases, with 12 bases left between them. The CDR3 covers 15 residues. Germline V lookup: CDR1 SGDLS, CDR2 YYNGEE.

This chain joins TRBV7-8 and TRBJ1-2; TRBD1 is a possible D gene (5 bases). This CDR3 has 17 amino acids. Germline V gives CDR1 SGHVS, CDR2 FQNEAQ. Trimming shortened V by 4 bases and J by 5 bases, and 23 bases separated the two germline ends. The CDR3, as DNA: TGTGCCAGCAGCTCGAAGATACCAGCCCCAGGGCTTTATGGCTACACCTTC. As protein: CASSSKIPAPGLYGYTF.

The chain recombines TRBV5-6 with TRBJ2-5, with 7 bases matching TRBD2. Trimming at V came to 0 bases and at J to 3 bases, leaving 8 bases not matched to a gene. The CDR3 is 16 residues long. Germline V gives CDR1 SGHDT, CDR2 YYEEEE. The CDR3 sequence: CASSLGPASGKETQYF. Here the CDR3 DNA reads TGTGCCAGCAGCTTGGGCCCTGCTAGCGGTAAAGAGACCCAGTACTTC.

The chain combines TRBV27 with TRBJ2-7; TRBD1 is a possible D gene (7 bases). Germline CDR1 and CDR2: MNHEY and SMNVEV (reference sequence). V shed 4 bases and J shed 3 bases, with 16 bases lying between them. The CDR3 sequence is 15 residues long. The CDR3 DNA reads TGTGCCAGCAGTTCCGCCGGGACAGCGGGCTACGAGCAGTACTTC. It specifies CASSSAGTAGYEQYF.

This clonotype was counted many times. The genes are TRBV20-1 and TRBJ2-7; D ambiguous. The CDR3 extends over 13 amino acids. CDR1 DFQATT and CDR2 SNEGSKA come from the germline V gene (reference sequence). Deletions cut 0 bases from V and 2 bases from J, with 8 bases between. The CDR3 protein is CSARDRLAYEQYF. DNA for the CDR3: TGCAGTGCTAGAGATCGGCTAGCCTACGAGCAGTACTTC.

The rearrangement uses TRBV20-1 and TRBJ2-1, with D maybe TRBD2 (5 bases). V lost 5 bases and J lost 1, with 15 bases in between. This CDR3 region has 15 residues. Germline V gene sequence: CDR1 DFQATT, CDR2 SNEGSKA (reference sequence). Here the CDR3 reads CSALERDVSYNEQFF. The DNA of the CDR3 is TGCAGTGCTCTAGAGAGGGATGTATCCTACAATGAGCAGTTCTTC.

For the CDR3, the DNA is TGCAGTGCTAGAGGTACGCCAGAGTATCAGCCCCAGCATTTT. Amino acids: CSARGTPEYQPQHF. The rearrangement joins TRBV20-1 to TRBJ1-5; D not certain. The CDR3 consists of 14 residues. Looked up from germline, CDR1 is DFQATT and CDR2 is SNEGSKA (reference sequence). Trimming took 1 base from V and 5 from J, leaving 12 bases between them.

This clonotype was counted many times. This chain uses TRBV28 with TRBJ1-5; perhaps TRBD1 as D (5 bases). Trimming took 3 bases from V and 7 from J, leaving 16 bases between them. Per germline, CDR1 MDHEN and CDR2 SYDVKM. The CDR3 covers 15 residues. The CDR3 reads CASSFFRWHRQPQHF. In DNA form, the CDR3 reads TGTGCCAGCAGTTTCTTTAGATGGCACAGGCAGCCCCAGCATTTT. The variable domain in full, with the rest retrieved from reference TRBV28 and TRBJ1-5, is DVKVTQSSRYLVKRTGEKVFLECVQDMDHENMFWYRQDPGLGLRLIYFSYDVKMKEKGDIPEGYSVSREKKERFSLILESASTNQTSMYLCASSFFRWHRQPQHFGDGTRLSIL.

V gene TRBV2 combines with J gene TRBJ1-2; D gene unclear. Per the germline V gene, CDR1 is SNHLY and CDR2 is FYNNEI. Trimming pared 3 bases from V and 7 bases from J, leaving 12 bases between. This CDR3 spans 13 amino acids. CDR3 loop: CASSDRTTAGYTF. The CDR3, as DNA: TGTGCCAGCAGTGATAGGACTACGGCTGGCTACACCTTC.

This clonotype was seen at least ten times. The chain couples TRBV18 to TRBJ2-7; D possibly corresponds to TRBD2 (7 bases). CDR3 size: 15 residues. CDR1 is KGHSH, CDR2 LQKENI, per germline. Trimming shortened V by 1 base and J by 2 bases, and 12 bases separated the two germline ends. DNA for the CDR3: TGTGCCAGCTCACCACGGGAGGGGGAGACCTACGAGCAGTACTTC. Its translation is CASSPREGETYEQYF. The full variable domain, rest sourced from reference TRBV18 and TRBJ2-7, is NAGVMQNPRHLVRRRGQEARLRCSPMKGHSHVYWYRQLPEEGLKFMVYLQKENIIDESGMPKERFSAEFPKEGPSILRIQQVVRGDSAAYFCASSPREGETYEQYFGPGTRLTVT.

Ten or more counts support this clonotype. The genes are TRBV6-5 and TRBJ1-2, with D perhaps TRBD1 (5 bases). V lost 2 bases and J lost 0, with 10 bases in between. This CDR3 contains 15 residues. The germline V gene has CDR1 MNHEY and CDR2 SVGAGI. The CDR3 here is CASSYGQTANYGYTF. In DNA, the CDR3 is TGTGCCAGCAGTTACGGGCAGACAGCTAACTATGGCTACACCTTC.

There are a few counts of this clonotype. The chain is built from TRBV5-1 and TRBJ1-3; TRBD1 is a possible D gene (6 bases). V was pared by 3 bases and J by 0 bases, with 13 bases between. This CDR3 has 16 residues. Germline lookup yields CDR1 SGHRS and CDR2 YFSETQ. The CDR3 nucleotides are TGCGCCAGCAGCTGGGGGCAGGGGAGCTCTGGAAACACCATATATTTT. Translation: CASSWGQGSSGNTIYF. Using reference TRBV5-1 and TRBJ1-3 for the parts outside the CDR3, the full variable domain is KAGVTQTPRYLIKTRGQQVTLSCSPISGHRSVSWYQQTPGQGLQFLFEYFSETQRNKGNFPGRFSGRQFSNSRSEMNVSTLELGDSALYLCASSWGQGSSGNTIYFGEGSWLTVV.

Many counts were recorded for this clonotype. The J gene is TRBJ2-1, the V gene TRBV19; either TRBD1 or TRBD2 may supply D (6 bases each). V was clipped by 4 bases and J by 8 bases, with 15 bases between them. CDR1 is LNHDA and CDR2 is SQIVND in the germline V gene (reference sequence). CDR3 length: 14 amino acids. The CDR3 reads CASSNLGGGDEQFF. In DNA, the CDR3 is TGTGCCAGTAGTAATCTCGGGGGCGGCGATGAGCAGTTCTTC.

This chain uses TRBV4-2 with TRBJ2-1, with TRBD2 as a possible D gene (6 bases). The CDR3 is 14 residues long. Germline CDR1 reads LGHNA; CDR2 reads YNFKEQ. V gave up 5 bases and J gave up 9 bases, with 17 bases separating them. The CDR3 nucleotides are TGTGCCAGCAGCGGAACAGACCGCGGGATTGAGCAGTTCTTC. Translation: CASSGTDRGIEQFF.

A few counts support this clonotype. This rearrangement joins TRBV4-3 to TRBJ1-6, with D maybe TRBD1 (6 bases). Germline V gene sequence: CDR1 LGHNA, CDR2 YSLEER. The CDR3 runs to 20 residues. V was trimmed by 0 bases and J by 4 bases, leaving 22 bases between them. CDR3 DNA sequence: TGCGCCAGCAGCCAAGAATACCGGGCCCAAAGGACAGAGTATAATTCACCCCTCCACTTT. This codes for CASSQEYRAQRTEYNSPLHF.

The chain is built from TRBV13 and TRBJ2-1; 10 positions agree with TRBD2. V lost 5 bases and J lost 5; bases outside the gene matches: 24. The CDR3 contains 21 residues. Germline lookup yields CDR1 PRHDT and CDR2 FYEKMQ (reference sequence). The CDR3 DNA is TGTGCCAGCAGCATAAGAGCCAGGGAACCGGGACTAGCGAGTTCCCACAATGAGCAGTTCTTC. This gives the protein CASSIRAREPGLASSHNEQFF.

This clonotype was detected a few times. Here the CDR3 reads CSARETAALSYEQYF. The CDR3 bases are TGCAGTGCTAGGGAGACCGCTGCCCTCTCCTACGAGCAGTACTTC. The rearrangement uses TRBV20-1 and TRBJ2-7; D is undetermined. V lost 3 bases and J lost 0, with 15 bases in between. The germline CDR1 and CDR2 sequences are DFQATT and SNEGSKA (reference sequence). The CDR3 covers 15 residues.

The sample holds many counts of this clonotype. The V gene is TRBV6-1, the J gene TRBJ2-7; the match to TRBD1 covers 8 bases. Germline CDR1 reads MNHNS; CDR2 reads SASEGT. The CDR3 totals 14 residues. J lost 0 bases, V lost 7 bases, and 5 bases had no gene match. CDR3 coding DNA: TGTGCCAGCACCCGGACAGGGTCCTCCTACGAGCAGTACTTC. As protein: CASTRTGSSYEQYF.